The text below deals with one T cell receptor (beta chain). Its cognate antigen is unknown. This record belongs to a study of cytomegalovirus exposure and HLA in healthy donors. Study results and limitations: Some TCR beta chains (over 150 of them) were listed as cytomegalovirus-associated. DRB1 had the most TCR associations and HLA-C the fewest, a later analysis found, with rates varying by HLA locus.

This CDR3 has 14 amino acids. V lost 1 base, J lost 5 bases, and 0 bases stayed unmatched. Germline CDR1 and CDR2: MGHRA and YSYEKL. In the PCR, 60 Vbeta and 13 Jbeta primers were used. Sequencing was performed with immunoSEQ multiplex PCR; in TCRdb, only in-frame clones are kept and a portion is missing. The sample lists some 170,000 clones; 70% to 80% were seen once. The sequencing input was PBMCs. The chain combines TRBV4-1 with TRBJ1-4; TRBD1 matches 8 bases. The receptor was isolated from a woman in her forties or fifties in good health and CMV-seronegative. In DNA form, the CDR3 reads TGCGCCAGCAGCCAAGGGACAGGGAATGAAAAACTGTTTTTT. Its translation: CASSQGTGNEKLFF.